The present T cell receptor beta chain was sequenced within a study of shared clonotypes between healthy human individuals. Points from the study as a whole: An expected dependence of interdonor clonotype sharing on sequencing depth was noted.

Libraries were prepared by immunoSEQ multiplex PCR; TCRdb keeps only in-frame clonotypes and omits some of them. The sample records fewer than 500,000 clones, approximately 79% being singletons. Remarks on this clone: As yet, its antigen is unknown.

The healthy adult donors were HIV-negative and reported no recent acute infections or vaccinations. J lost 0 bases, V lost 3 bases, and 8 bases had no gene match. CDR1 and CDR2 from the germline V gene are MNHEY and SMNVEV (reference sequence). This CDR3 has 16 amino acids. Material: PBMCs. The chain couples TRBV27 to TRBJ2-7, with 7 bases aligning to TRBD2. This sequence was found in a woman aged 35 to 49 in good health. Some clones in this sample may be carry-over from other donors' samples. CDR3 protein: CASSFLSAGRSYEQYF. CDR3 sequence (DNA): TGTGCCAGCAGTTTCTTGTCAGCGGGACGCTCCTACGAGCAGTACTTC.